This note documents a single T cell receptor beta chain sequence. The time point is: recipient sample about 28 days before transplant, after cytoreduction. This CDR3 spans 13 amino acids. Per germline, CDR1 SGHNT and CDR2 YYREEE (reference sequence). V was trimmed by 5 bases and J by 8 bases, leaving 16 bases between them. The sample comes from a study of T cell clonotyping in hematopoietic cell transplantation. Using immunoSEQ multiplex PCR, the repertoire was profiled, and TCRdb retains in-frame clones only, with some absent. The sample holds roughly 28,000 clones, roughly 91% seen once. This receptor was obtained from a man aged 45-60 years with acute myeloid leukemia. Some clones in this sample may be carry-over from other donors' samples. This material consisted of peripheral blood mononuclear cells, taken before stem cell transplant. V usage is TRBV5-4 and J usage is TRBJ1-1, with D unclear. The chain's CDR3 is CASSSGILMEAFF. DNA for the CDR3: TGTGCCAGCAGTTCCGGGATCCTAATGGAAGCTTTCTTT.